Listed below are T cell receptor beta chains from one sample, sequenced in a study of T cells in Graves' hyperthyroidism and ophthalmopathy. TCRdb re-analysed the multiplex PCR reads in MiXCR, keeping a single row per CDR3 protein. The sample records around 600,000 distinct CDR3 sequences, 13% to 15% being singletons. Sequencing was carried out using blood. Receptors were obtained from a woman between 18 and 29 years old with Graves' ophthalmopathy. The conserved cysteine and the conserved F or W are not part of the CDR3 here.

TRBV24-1 ATSATDYGYT
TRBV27 ASSPTASGSVFSTDTQY
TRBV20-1 SASRGNEQF
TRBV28 ASSHMDRGIAGELF
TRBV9 ASSVDGGNTIY
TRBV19 ASSIGRSTEAF
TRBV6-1 ASSSQQGNQPQH
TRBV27 ASGFGTGELF
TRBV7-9 ASTRGGAETQY
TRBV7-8 ASSLAQARSNQPQH
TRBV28 ASSLVGGRGGYT
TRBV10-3 ATAGTGTYEQY
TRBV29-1 SVGRSGGYEQY
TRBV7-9 ASRKGLAGAEDEQF
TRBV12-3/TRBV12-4 ASSPRQIAGAYNEQF
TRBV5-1 ASSRDLPGNTIY
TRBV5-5 ASSKKGMKPYEQY
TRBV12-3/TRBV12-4 ASGTGTSYT
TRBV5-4 ASSLSGTGRYEQY
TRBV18 ASSRPLAEQETQY
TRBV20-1 SARDLPGPTDTQY
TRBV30 AWGWDRGFQPQH
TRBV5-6 ASSLEEGSPLH
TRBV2 ASREQTGLGEKLF
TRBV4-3 ASSQDPKGRPGGDTEAF